A single sample is the source of the 3 T cell receptor beta chains below, sequenced in a study of blood T cell repertoires in COVID-19 (TCRdb year 2020). Receptors were amplified or captured by the immunoSEQ multiplex PCR assay. Imported from immuneACCESS, the table was reduced by TCRdb to in-frame sequences with V and J called. These copies leave out some clones; in studies compared against another copy, an unresolved V gene accounts for under half, and the cause of the remainder is not known. The sample includes tens of thousands of clones, with 70% to 85% observed a single time. The leading ten clones occupy 28% of the sample. Material for sequencing was peripheral blood. The source of these receptors is a man between 65 and 85 years old with acute or convalescent COVID-19.

The chain's CDR3 is CASSQQSRYEQYF. For the CDR3, the DNA is TGTGCCAGCAGTCAACAGAGCCGCTACGAGCAGTACTTC. This chain links TRBV6-5 with TRBJ2-7; D is undetermined. V was clipped by 5 bases and J by 3 bases, with 11 bases between them. Germline loops: CDR1 MNHEY, CDR2 SVGAGI. The CDR3 is 13 residues long.

This chain links TRBV18 with TRBJ1-5; 9 bases fit TRBD1. CDR3 length equals 15 residues. Germline V gives CDR1 KGHSH, CDR2 LQKENI. V shed 4 bases, J shed 3 bases, and the junction held 4 bases outside the gene matches. CDR3 protein: CASSRTGGDNQPQHF. The DNA for the CDR3 is TGTGCCAGCTCACGCACAGGGGGCGACAATCAGCCCCAGCATTTT.

The chain combines TRBV6-5 with TRBJ2-7, with D tentatively TRBD1 (6 bases). Trimming removed 6 bases at V and 2 bases at J, with 17 bases between. CDR1 is MNHEY, CDR2 SVGAGI, per germline. The CDR3 loop spans 15 amino acids. The DNA of the CDR3 is TGTGCCAGCAGACTCCGGGACACCGGACCCTACGAGCAGTACTTC. Amino acids: CASRLRDTGPYEQYF.